This entry features one T cell receptor beta chain sequence. CDR3 length: 13 residues. The germline V and J ends were trimmed by 9 bases and 6 bases, with 15 bases remaining between them. Germline CDR1 and CDR2: LNHDA and SQIVND (reference sequence). Treatment noted: oral pan-JAK inhibitor, 5-10 mg twice daily. The sample originates from a study of CD8+ T cells in alopecia areata. Extracted RNA was reverse transcribed into cDNA, the sequencing template. Profiled with immunoSEQ multiplex PCR; TCRdb holds only in-frame clones, not every one. This table has 150,000 or so clones, roughly 60% appearing once.

The source of this sequence is a human donor with alopecia areata. The chain carries TRBV19 and TRBJ1-5; D is perhaps TRBD1 (6 bases). Sequences were derived from CD4+ T cells sorted from blood, sampled at roughly week 55, from a patient treated with tofacitinib. The CDR3 DNA reads TGTGCCAGCCGCGGGCAGGGGCGTCAGCCCCAGCATTTT. Translation gives CASRGQGRQPQHF. The full variable domain, in which reference TRBV19 and TRBJ1-5 provide the parts outside the CDR3, is DGGITQSPKYLFRKEGQNVTLSCEQNLNHDAMYWYRQDPGQGLRLIYYSQIVNDFQKGDIAEGYSVSREKKESFPLTVTSAQKNPTAFYLCASRGQGRQPQHFGDGTRLSIL.